Listed below are T cell receptor beta chains from one sample, sequenced in a study of blood T cell repertoires in COVID-19. Produced via immunoSEQ multiplex PCR; TCRdb's table is partial and in-frame only. The sample has approximately 200,000 clones; roughly 86% are singletons. Input material: peripheral blood. These receptors all come from a woman in her sixties with acute or convalescent COVID-19. Each CDR3 is given with its conserved first and last residue. D genes are given only for firm matches. Size is omitted from some rows. Given values are once, few, many or a class for expanded clones.

d_call	j_call	v_call	clone_size	cdr3_nt	cdr3_aa
-	TRBJ2-5	TRBV5-5	-	TGTGCCAGCAGCTTCACATCAAGCCAAGAGACCCAGTACTTC	CASSFTSSQETQYF
-	TRBJ1-2	TRBV6-5	many	TGTGCCAGCAGTTCCTCCGACAGTAGACTTAACTATGGCTACACCTTC	CASSSSDSRLNYGYTF
-	TRBJ1-1	TRBV11-2	-	TGTGCCAGCAGCCCCAGTCAGGGGTATAAGGCTGAAGCTTTCTTT	CASSPSQGYKAEAFF
-	TRBJ1-5	TRBV27	-	TGTGCCAGCAGTTATCGGGGGGAAAGTAGCAATCAGCCCCAGCATTTT	CASSYRGESSNQPQHF
-	TRBJ1-2	TRBV11-1	-	TGTGCCAGCAGCCTGGGTAGCGGCTACACCTTC	CASSLGSGYTF
-	TRBJ1-5	TRBV27	-	TGTGCCAGCAGGTCAACAGGTTTTCAGCCCCAGCATTTT	CASRSTGFQPQHF
TRBD1	TRBJ1-5	TRBV19	once	TGTGCCAGTACCACTACAGGGGGGAATCAGCCCCAGCATTTT	CASTTTGGNQPQHF
TRBD2	TRBJ2-7	TRBV7-8	-	TGTGCCAGCAGCTCCACGGGAGGGGTCAACGAGCAGTACTTC	CASSSTGGVNEQYF
TRBD2	TRBJ2-3	TRBV7-6	-	TGTGCCAGCAGCCGTAGCGGGGGAGATACGCAGTATTTT	CASSRSGGDTQYF
TRBD1	TRBJ1-5	TRBV28	-	TGTGCCAGCAGTCTTCAGGGGGGTAATAGCAATCAGCCCCAGCATTTT	CASSLQGGNSNQPQHF
-	TRBJ1-2	TRBV7-9	-	TGTGCCAGCAGTCGAGGGGGGGACCGCACATCGAGCTACACCTTC	CASSRGGDRTSSYTF
-	TRBJ1-2	TRBV7-2	-	TGTGCCAGCAGCTTCCCGGGTAACTATGGCTACACCTTC	CASSFPGNYGYTF
TRBD1	TRBJ1-1	TRBV7-9	-	TGTGCCAGCAGCTTAGGACAGGGGGACACTGAAGCTTTCTTT	CASSLGQGDTEAFF
-	TRBJ2-1	TRBV5-1	many	TGCGCCAGCAGCTTGACTAGAGTGAATGAGCAGTTCTTC	CASSLTRVNEQFF
TRBD1	TRBJ1-2	TRBV5-5	-	TGTGCCAGCAGCTACGGACAGGGGACCGCTAACTATGGCTACACCTTC	CASSYGQGTANYGYTF
-	TRBJ1-2	TRBV18	-	TGTGCCAGCTCACAACACAAGGACAGCTCCTATGGCTACACCTTC	CASSQHKDSSYGYTF
-	TRBJ1-3	TRBV7-9	-	TGTGCCAGCAGCTTAGTGGTGGGGAGCTCTGGAAACACCATATATTTT	CASSLVVGSSGNTIYF
-	TRBJ1-1	TRBV11-3	-	TGTGCCAGCAGCCTCCAGGGGCAAAACACTGAAGCTTTCTTT	CASSLQGQNTEAFF
TRBD1	TRBJ1-6	TRBV19	-	TGTGCCAGTAGTATCTCCGACAGGGCGTATTCACCCCTCCACTTT	CASSISDRAYSPLHF
-	TRBJ1-2	TRBV28	-	TGTGCCAGCAGTTCCTCGGCAGGTCCCCATGGCTACACCTTC	CASSSSAGPHGYTF
TRBD2	TRBJ2-2	TRBV15	-	TGTGCCACCAGCAGAGCACTAGCGGGTAACACCGGGGAGCTGTTTTTT	CATSRALAGNTGELFF
TRBD1	TRBJ1-2	TRBV18	-	TGTGCCAGCTCACCAGGTATTGGACAGGGGGCGCAAGGCTACACCTTC	CASSPGIGQGAQGYTF
TRBD2	TRBJ2-2	TRBV5-4	-	TGTGCCAGCAGCATGAAACTAGCGGGAGTGGGGACCGGGGAGCTGTTTTTT	CASSMKLAGVGTGELFF
-	TRBJ2-3	TRBV19	-	TGTGCCAGTAGTATTTCAGGGGTCAGCACAGATACGCAGTATTTT	CASSISGVSTDTQYF
TRBD1	TRBJ1-5	TRBV7-9	-	TGTGCCAGCAGCTCCGGAGTGGGACAGGGGACCAATCAGCCCCAGCATTTT	CASSSGVGQGTNQPQHF
-	TRBJ2-3	TRBV9	-	TGTGCCAGCAGCGTAGTGGGGCAGGGTCGCACAGATACGCAGTATTTT	CASSVVGQGRTDTQYF
-	TRBJ2-7	TRBV13	once	TGTGCCAGCAGCTCGGGGGACAGCAGGAGGGACGAGCAGTACTTC	CASSSGDSRRDEQYF
TRBD2	TRBJ2-1	TRBV7-8	-	TGTGCCAGCAGCTTAGTTCTAGCGGGAGCCCGGGGGCAGTTCTTC	CASSLVLAGARGQFF
TRBD1	TRBJ1-4	TRBV10-1	-	TGCGCCAGCGCCCGAGGAGGACAGGGGGAATCAAAACTGTTTTTT	CASARGGQGESKLFF
-	TRBJ1-3	TRBV6-5	-	TGTGCCAGCAGCCTAGGACCGCAAGCGGACACCATATATTTT	CASSLGPQADTIYF
TRBD1	TRBJ1-1	TRBV6-1	many	TGTGCCAGCACTGAAGACAGGGTGAACACTGAAGCTTTCTTT	CASTEDRVNTEAFF
-	TRBJ2-1	TRBV28	-	TGTGCCAGCAATGTTCGAGGGATTCACAATGAGCAGTTCTTC	CASNVRGIHNEQFF
-	TRBJ2-7	TRBV3-1/TRBV3-2	once	TGTGCCAGCAGCCAGAACAGGGTTGAATACGAGCAGTACTTC	CASSQNRVEYEQYF
-	TRBJ1-2	TRBV5-1	-	TGCGCCAGCAGGGGACTGGTTAACTATGGCTACACCTTC	CASRGLVNYGYTF
TRBD1	TRBJ2-7	TRBV28	-	TGTGCCAGCAGTTTTTGGGACAGGGTGGAGTACGGATACGAGCAGTACTTC	CASSFWDRVEYGYEQYF
TRBD1	TRBJ1-2	TRBV5-1	-	TGCGCCAGCAGCTTGGGGACAGGGAGTATGAGCTATGGCTACACCTTC	CASSLGTGSMSYGYTF
TRBD2	TRBJ2-1	TRBV4-2	-	TGTGCCAGCAGCCAAGCGACCGGGACTAGCGGGAGTAATGAGCAGTTCTTC	CASSQATGTSGSNEQFF
TRBD1	TRBJ1-1	TRBV5-8	-	TGTGCCAGCAGCTCCGGGGCAGGGGGTGACACTGAAGCTTTCTTT	CASSSGAGGDTEAFF
TRBD1	TRBJ2-7	TRBV5-1	-	TGCGCCAGCAGCCGCCAAGACAGGGCACGTTACGAGCAGTACTTC	CASSRQDRARYEQYF
-	TRBJ1-1	TRBV7-9	once	TGTGCCAGCAGCTTAGAGTCGAGACAAGGAGCTTTCTTT	CASSLESRQGAFF
-	TRBJ1-2	TRBV18	-	TGTGCCAGCTCACCACCGCGGGGAGACTATGGCTACACCTTC	CASSPPRGDYGYTF
TRBD2	TRBJ2-7	TRBV27	-	TGTGCCAGCAGGACTAGCGGGAGGGCCTACGAGCAGTACTTC	CASRTSGRAYEQYF
TRBD2	TRBJ2-2	TRBV7-9	-	TGTGCCAGCAGCCCCTCTAGCGGGAGAATTAGCGGGGAGCTGTTTTTT	CASSPSSGRISGELFF
-	TRBJ1-5	TRBV20-1	few	TGCAGTGCTAGTAAGGGCAGGGAGGGCAATCAGCCCCAGCATTTT	CSASKGREGNQPQHF
-	TRBJ2-5	TRBV4-1	-	TGCGCCAGCAGCCAAGTTGGGGGGGCCGTCCTCCAAGAGACCCAGTACTTC	CASSQVGGAVLQETQYF
-	TRBJ1-5	TRBV19	-	TGTGCCAGTAGTCCCAGTTTAGCGGGCAATCAGCCCCAGCATTTT	CASSPSLAGNQPQHF
TRBD2	TRBJ2-1	TRBV18	-	TGTGCCAGCTCACCCCCGAAAGGACTAGCGGCAAATGAGCAGTTCTTC	CASSPPKGLAANEQFF
-	TRBJ1-6	TRBV6-5	-	TGTGCCAGCGGGCTGTTAAATTCACCCCTCCACTTT	CASGLLNSPLHF
-	TRBJ1-2	TRBV30	once	TGTGCCTGGAGTGAGGGCAGGGGATTCTATGGCTACACCTTC	CAWSEGRGFYGYTF